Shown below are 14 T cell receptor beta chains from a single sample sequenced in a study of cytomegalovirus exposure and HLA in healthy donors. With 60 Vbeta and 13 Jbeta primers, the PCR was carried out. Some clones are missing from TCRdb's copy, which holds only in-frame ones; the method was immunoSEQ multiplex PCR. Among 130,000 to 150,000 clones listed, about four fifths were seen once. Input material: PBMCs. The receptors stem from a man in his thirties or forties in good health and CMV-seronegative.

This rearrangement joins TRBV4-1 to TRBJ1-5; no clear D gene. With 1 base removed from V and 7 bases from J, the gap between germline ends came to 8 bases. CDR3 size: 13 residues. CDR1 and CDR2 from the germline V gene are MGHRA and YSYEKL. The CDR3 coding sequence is TGCGCCAGCAGCCAAGTAACTTACCAGCCCCAGCATTTT. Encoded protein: CASSQVTYQPQHF.

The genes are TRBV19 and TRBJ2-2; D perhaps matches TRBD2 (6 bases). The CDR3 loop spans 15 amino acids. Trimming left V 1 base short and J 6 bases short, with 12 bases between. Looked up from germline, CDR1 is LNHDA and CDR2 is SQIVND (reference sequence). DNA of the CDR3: TGTGCCAGTAGTATAGGAGGGACTGGAGCCGGGGAGCTGTTTTTT. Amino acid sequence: CASSIGGTGAGELFF.

The CDR3 reads CASNLGLRTEQFF. CDR3 in DNA: TGTGCCAGCAACCTGGGACTACGGACTGAGCAGTTCTTC. This chain uses TRBV7-2 with TRBJ2-1; 7 nucleotides match TRBD2. V lost 7 bases, J lost 9 bases, and 9 bases stayed unmatched. This CDR3 spans 13 amino acids. CDR1 and CDR2 (germline): SGHTA, FQGNSA.

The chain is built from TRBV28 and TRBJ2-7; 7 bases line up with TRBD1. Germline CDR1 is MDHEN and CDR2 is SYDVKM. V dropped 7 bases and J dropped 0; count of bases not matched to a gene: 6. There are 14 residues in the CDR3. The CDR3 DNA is TGTGCCAGCACCTGGGGACAGAGCTCCTACGAGCAGTACTTC. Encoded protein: CASTWGQSSYEQYF.

The CDR3 sequence is CASSFVYGYTF. The DNA for the CDR3 is TGTGCCAGCAGCTTCGTCTATGGCTACACCTTC. V gene TRBV7-9 combines with J gene TRBJ1-2; D remains unclear. V was cut by 3 bases and J by 4 bases, with 3 bases left in between. Germline V gene sequence: CDR1 SEHNR, CDR2 FQNEAQ (reference sequence). CDR3 length equals 11 residues.

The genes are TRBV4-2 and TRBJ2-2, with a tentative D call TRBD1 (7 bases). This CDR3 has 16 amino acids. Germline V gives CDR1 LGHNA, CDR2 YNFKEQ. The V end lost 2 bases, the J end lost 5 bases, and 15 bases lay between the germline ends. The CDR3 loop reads CASSQIQGGLTGELFF. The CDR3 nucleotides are TGTGCCAGCAGCCAAATTCAGGGGGGACTTACCGGGGAGCTGTTTTTT.

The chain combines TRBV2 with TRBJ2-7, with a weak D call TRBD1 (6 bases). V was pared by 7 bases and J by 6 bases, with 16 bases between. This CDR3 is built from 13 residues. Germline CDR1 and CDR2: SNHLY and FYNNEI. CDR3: CASNQGSFREQYF. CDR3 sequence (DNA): TGTGCCAGCAATCAGGGGTCATTCCGCGAGCAGTACTTC.

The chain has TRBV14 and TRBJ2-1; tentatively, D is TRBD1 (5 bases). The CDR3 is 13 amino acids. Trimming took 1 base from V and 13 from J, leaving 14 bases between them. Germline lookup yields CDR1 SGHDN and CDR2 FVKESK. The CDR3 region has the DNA TGTGCCAGCAGCCAAGTGGGTGTGGGGCTACAGTTCTTC. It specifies CASSQVGVGLQFF.

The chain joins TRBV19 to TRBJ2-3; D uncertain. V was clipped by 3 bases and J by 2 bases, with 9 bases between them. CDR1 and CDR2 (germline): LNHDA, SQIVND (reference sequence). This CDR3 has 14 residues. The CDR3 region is CASSISTLTDTQYF. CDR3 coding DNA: TGTGCCAGTAGTATCTCGACTCTCACAGATACGCAGTATTTT.

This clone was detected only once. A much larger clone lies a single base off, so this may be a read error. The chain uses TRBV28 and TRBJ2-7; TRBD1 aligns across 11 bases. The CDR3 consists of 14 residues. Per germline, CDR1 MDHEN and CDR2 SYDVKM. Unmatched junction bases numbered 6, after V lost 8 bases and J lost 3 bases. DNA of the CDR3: TGTGCCAGCCGCGCCGGGACAGGGGGCTACGAGCAGTACTTC. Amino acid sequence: CASRAGTGGYEQYF.

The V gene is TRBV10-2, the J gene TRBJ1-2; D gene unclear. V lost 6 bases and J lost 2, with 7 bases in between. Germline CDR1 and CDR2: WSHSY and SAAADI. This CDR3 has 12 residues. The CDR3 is CASSEQNYGYTF. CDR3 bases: TGCGCCAGCAGCGAACAGAACTATGGCTACACCTTC.

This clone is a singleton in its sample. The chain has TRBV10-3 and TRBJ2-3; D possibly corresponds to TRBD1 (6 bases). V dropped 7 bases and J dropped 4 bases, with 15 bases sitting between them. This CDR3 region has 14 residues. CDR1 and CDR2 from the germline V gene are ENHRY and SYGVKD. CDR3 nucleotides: TGTGCCATCAACGGGCAGGGGAGCCCAGATACGCAGTATTTT. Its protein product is CAINGQGSPDTQYF.

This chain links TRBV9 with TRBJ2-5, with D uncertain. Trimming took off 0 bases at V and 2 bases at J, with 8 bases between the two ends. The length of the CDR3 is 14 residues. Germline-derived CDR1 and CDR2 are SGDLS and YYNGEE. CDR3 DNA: TGTGCCAGCAGCGTAGCGGCAGGACAAGAGACCCAGTACTTC. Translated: CASSVAAGQETQYF. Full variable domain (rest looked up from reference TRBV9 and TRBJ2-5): DSGVTQTPKHLITATGQRVTLRCSPRSGDLSVYWYQQSLDQGLQFLIQYYNGEERAKGNILERFSAQQFPDLHSELNLSSLELGDSALYFCASSVAAGQETQYFGPGTRLLVL.

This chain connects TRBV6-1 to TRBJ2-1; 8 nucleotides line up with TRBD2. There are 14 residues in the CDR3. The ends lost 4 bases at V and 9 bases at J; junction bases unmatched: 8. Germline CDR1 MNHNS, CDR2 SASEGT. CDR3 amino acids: CASSAPAGVGEQFF. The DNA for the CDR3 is TGTGCCAGCAGTGCCCCAGCGGGGGTGGGTGAGCAGTTCTTC.